This T cell receptor beta chain was sequenced for a study of cytomegalovirus exposure and HLA in healthy donors. General observations from the study: It was about 180 TCR beta chains that were listed as cytomegalovirus-associated. Certain sequence variants were highly shared and formed a cluster, and this cluster was likely a sequencing artifact.

V was shortened by 1 base and J by 2 bases, with 8 bases between the two germline ends. The germline V gene has CDR1 GTSNPN and CDR2 SVGIG (reference sequence). This CDR3 contains 13 residues. The PCR contained 60 Vbeta and 13 Jbeta primers. Only in-frame clones appear in the TCRdb table, and some are missing; sequencing was by immunoSEQ multiplex PCR. The sample includes some 170,000 clones, nearly 80% of them seen just once. For this clone: Its antigen is as yet unknown.

This rearrangement joins TRBV30 to TRBJ2-5; D possibly corresponds to TRBD1 (5 bases). The receptor was isolated from a man younger than 35 in good health and CMV-seropositive. The sample was PBMCs. Here the CDR3 DNA reads TGTGCCTGGAGTGGGAAGGGGCAAGAGACCCAGTACTTC. This translates into CAWSGKGQETQYF.